The present T cell receptor beta chain was sequenced within a study of regulatory and conventional T cells in RAG deficiency. Findings of the study overall: RAG-deficient patients showed markedly lower Shannon entropy and higher Simpson indices than control T-cell subsets. Sorted Omenn CD25-high CD127-low cells may not be bona fide Tregs.

Germline assignment: CDR1 SGHTA and CDR2 FQGTGA. This CDR3 contains 15 residues. Trimming took 3 bases from V and 4 from J; bases not matched to a gene: 2. Clones were sequenced by immunoSEQ multiplex PCR, and TCRdb holds only the in-frame ones, with some missing. The profile shows around 33,000 clones, 80% to 90% of them singletons. This clone was counted between two and nine times. Its target is unknown. The data were also submitted as part of a second study, on regulatory T cells. That paper notes: Amplification used 52 TRBV primers and 13 TRBJ primers.

J is TRBJ2-1 and V is TRBV7-3, with TRBD2 matching over 11 bases. The receptor was isolated from a human donor in good health. Sample: CD8+ T cells sorted from blood. CDR3: CASSFTSGSYNEQFF. The CDR3 nucleotides read TGTGCCAGCAGCTTTACTAGCGGGAGTTACAATGAGCAGTTCTTC.